Included here is one T cell receptor beta chain sequence, with context. Its target is unknown. The record originates from a study of CXCR3-negative and CXCR3-positive naive CD8 T cells. 5' RACE that incorporated UMI labels was used to prepare the TRB cDNA libraries. TCRdb reprocessed the 5' RACE reads, keeping one entry per CDR3 protein, no DNA. The ten top clones account for roughly 0.31%, within a sample of 100,000 to 150,000 distinct CDR3 sequences. Study outcomes and limitations: Similar TRBV-TRBJ usage was seen in naive cells (both CXCR3-negative and CXCR3-positive), but memory cells differed. TRB CDR3 hydrophobicity was greater in CXCR3-positive naive cells than in CXCR3-negative naive cells. Sequencing showed both naive subsets with comparably high diversity, and memory CD8+ cells much lower.

This receptor was obtained from a human donor in good health. Some clones in this sample may be carry-over from other donors' samples. The sequenced material came from naive CXCR3- CD8+ T cells from blood. Subset here: CD45RO-CCR7+CD27+CD95- naive CD8+ T cells lacking CXCR3 (TNR3-).

The CDR3 loop is CASSEGVAETQYF. J is TRBJ2-5 and V is TRBV2; the TCRdb D gene call, TRBD1, has no DNA to confirm it. The CDR3 totals 13 residues. Germline V gene data show CDR1 as SNHLY and CDR2 as FYNNEI. Full variable domain (outside the CDR3, taken from reference TRBV2 and TRBJ2-5): EPEVTQTPSHQVTQMGQEVILRCVPISNHLYFYWYRQILGQKVEFLVSFYNNEISEKSEIFDDQFSVERPDGSNFTLKIRSTKLEDSAMYFCASSEGVAETQYFGPGTRLLVL.